This T cell receptor (delta chain) is from a study of gamma delta lymphoproliferative disorders and STAT genes (dated by TCRdb to the late 2010s). About the full investigation: The LymphoTrack Dx TCRG Assay was used to prepare gamma-chain libraries from at least 50 ng of genomic DNA. Delta-chain libraries followed the EuroClonality-NGS working group standard operating procedure, because no corresponding Invivoscribe delta assay was available. Within a larger immunophenotypic and STAT-mutation study, TCR gamma and delta CDR3 repertoires were profiled by deep sequencing in Tgammadelta lymphoproliferative disease patients and healthy controls. Two gamma-chain samples and all delta-chain samples were sequenced twice to confirm results. Findings and caveats that apply to the study as a whole: Control T cells likely spanned varied maturation stages, while leukemic cells were skewed toward terminal effectors, potentially limiting patient-control comparisons. When whole repertoires were clustered, gamma repertoires from patients formed a group apart from those of healthy controls, but delta repertoires showed no separation between the groups. According to the authors, NGS specificity may be reduced at low frequencies, so whether leukemic clones are public or private needs confirmation. Almost every major gamma and delta clonotype found in patients was public, meaning shared with at least one healthy donor, with just a couple of gamma clonotypes being private to disease.

Looking up the germline V gene yields CDR1 TSWWSYY and CDR2 QGS. The CDR3, cysteine through phenylalanine, is 23 amino acids long. Only CDR3 DNA is held: 69 bases, read in frame from base 1. Trimming costs V 2 bases and J 2 bases, and their ends lie 36 bases apart. Genomic DNA from peripheral blood mononuclear cells isolated from patients and controls was used for TCR sequencing. The control group, matched to the patients for age and sex, consisted of about 23 healthy adult blood donors (around 12 males and some 11 females) with a median age of roughly 64 years. Both library preparation methods relied on multiplex PCR with primers aimed at conserved V and J regions of the TCR genes. Purified and pooled amplicons were sequenced on an Illumina MiSeq platform. On the authors' methods: V(D)J alignment, clonotype assembly and translation were handled by MiXCR, while functionality assessment and CDR3 repertoire analyses were done with VDJtools. CDR3 was defined per IMGT, and analyses were restricted to productive sequences using functional genes, excluding ORF genes and pseudogenes. Identical amino acid CDR3s of major clonotypes (frequency >=5%) were searched for across all patients and controls using a custom Python script. Clonotype frequencies in patients versus controls were compared with a one-sided non-parametric Wilcoxon test. The public reads were reprocessed by TCRdb using CATT, and rows of matching DNA were later combined. None of the V and J calls come from the authors' own analysis; TCRdb made them. This sample comprises about 1,200 delta-chain clones, approximately 1.5% of them detected only once. Over 35% of the sample goes to the ten largest clones.

Comment on this clone: Which antigen it targets is not known. TCRdb lists the protein of a much larger clone for this DNA, which differs at residue 14, so this is likely a read error; the protein given here is translated from the DNA itself.

The sequenced sample consisted of blood. This chain is built from TRDV1 and TRDJ1; D gene: possibly TRDD2, on 5 matching bases. The TCR comes from a human donor in good health. The DNA is TGTGCTCTTGGGGAAATCCCTCACCTACACACCCGGACTAGAATTTCTATTACCGATAAACTCATCTTT. This codes for CALGEIPHLHTRTRISITDKLIF.